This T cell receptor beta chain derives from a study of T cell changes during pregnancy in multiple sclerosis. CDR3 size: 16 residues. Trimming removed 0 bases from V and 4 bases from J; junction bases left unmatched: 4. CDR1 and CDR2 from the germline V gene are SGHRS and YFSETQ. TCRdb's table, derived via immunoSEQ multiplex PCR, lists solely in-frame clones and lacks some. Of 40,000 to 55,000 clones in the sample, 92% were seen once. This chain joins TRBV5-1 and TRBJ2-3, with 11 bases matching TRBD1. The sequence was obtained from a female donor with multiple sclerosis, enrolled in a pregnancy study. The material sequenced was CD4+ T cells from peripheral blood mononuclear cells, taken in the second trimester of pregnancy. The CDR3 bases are TGCGCCAGCAGCTTGGAGGGACAGGGGGTGGCAGATACGCAGTATTTT. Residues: CASSLEGQGVADTQYF.